This T cell receptor beta chain is drawn from a study of CD8+CD57+ T cells in acquired aplastic anemia (dated by TCRdb to the late 2010s). Turning to the overall study: A mean of around 3.3 ug of DNA, ranging from roughly 0.18 to 30 ug, was extracted from sorted CD4+ and CD8+ cells. An average of roughly 10 million reads for CD4+ cells and approximately 11 million reads for CD8+ cells was obtained from healthy donor samples. Study-level results and caveats: CD8+ Simpson's diversity did not differ significantly between patients and healthy controls (P=0.060). About 28 CD8+ CDR3 sequences were found in both patients and controls but appeared to be highly expressed in patients and within the immunodominant clones of the patients.

Notes on this clonotype: Its binding antigen is unknown. Per-base qualities were not stored, and no clone one base away is much larger.

TCR repertoires of sorted CD4+ and CD8+ blood T cells from severe aplastic anemia patients and healthy subjects were deep-sequenced in the study. Ficoll-Paque density gradient centrifugation was used to isolate peripheral blood mononuclear cells. Before DNA extraction, CD4+ and CD8+ T cells were sorted by FACS or by magnetic beads. Profiling of TCR beta VDJ combinations and CDR3 sequences used genomic DNA as the template. An Illumina HiSeq 2000 was used for TCR repertoire sequencing. The authors processed their data as follows. TRBV/TRBJ rearrangement plots, CDR3 size and DJ length profiles, and Simpson's diversity index were used to evaluate the repertoires. The immunodominant clone was defined as the most abundant DNA sequence in deep sequencing data. CDR3 amino acid sequences were checked for sharing between subjects and were compared against published repertoires and the VDJdb database. TCRdb reprocessing: public reads trimmed at Q25 with fastp, clones called with MiXCR, in-frame beta chains kept. Duplicate CDR3 protein sequences are folded into a single record with the most common DNA and genes. Here the V and J calls rest on TCRdb's processing, not on the authors' analysis. Counted in this sample were about 180,000 distinct CDR3 sequences; 40% to 55% of them appeared once. Jointly, the top ten make up about 2.9% of the sample.

As encoded in the germline V gene, CDR1 is SNHLY while CDR2 is FYNNEI. Counted from cysteine to phenylalanine, this CDR3 has 12 amino acids. The entry retains the CDR3 DNA only, 36 bases that are in frame from base 1. V and J lose 6 bases and 3 bases, and a span of 8 bases separates them. This receptor was identified in a human donor in good health. The specimen sequenced was sorted CD4+, CD8+, or CD8+CD57+ T cells (not recorded which) from PBMCs. The chain joins TRBV2 to TRBJ2-5, and perhaps TRBD2 as D gene, on 5 matching bases. The sequence in DNA is TGTGCCAGCAGCGGACTGGAAGAGACCCAGTACTTC. Its protein is CASSGLEETQYF. Where the CDR3 stops, the reference TRBV2 and TRBJ2-5 genes take over; the full variable domain is EPEVTQTPSHQVTQMGQEVILRCVPISNHLYFYWYRQILGQKVEFLVSFYNNEISEKSEIFDDQFSVERPDGSNFTLKIRSTKLEDSAMYFCASSGLEETQYFGPGTRLLVL.